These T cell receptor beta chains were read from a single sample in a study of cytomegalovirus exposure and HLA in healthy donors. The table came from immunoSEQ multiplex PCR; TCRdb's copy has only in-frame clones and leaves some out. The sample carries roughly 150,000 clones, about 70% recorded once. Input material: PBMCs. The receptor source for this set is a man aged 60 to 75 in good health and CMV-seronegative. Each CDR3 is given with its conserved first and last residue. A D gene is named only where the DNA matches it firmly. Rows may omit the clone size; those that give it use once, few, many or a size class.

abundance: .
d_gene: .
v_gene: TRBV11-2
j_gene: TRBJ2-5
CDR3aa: CASSLVEETQYF
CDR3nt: TGTGCCAGCAGCTTAGTGGAGGAGACCCAGTACTTC

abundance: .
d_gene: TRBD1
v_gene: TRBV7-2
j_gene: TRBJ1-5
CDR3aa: CASSLGQGGYSNQPQHF
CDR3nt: TGTGCCAGCAGCTTAGGACAGGGGGGGTATAGCAATCAGCCCCAGCATTTT

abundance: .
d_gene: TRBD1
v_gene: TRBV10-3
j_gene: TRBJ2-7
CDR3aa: CAISETVQGSEQYF
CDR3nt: TGTGCCATCAGTGAGACAGTACAGGGGTCCGAGCAGTACTTC

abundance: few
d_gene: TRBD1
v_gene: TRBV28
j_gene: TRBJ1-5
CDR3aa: CASSLGQGNQPQHF
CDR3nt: TGTGCCAGCAGTCTCGGACAGGGTAATCAGCCCCAGCATTTT

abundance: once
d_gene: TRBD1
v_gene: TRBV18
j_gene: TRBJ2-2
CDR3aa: CASSRTGPNTGELFF
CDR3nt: TGTGCCAGCTCAAGGACAGGGCCGAACACCGGGGAGCTGTTTTTT

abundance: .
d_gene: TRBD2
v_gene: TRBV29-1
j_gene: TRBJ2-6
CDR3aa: CSAQTSPIHSGANVLTF
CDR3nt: TGCAGCGCCCAGACTAGCCCTATTCACTCTGGGGCCAACGTCCTGACTTTC

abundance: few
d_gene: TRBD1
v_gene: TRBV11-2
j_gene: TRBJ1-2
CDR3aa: CASRPGTGGIWFF
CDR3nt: TGTGCCAGCAGACCCGGGACAGGGGGAATCTGGTTCTTC

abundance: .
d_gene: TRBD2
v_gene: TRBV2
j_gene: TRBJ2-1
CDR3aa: CASSGLAGGTRTYNEQFF
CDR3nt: TGTGCCAGCAGTGGACTAGCGGGAGGTACTAGAACCTACAATGAGCAGTTCTTC

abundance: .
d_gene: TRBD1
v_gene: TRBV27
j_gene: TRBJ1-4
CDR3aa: CASSLTGEIDLDEKLFF
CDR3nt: TGTGCCAGCAGTTTGACAGGGGAGATTGATTTAGATGAAAAACTGTTTTTT

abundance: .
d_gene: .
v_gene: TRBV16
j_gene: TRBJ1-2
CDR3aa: CASSHPLYKTGKGNYGYTF
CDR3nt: TGTGCCAGCAGCCACCCACTTTACAAAACAGGGAAGGGTAACTATGGCTACACCTTC

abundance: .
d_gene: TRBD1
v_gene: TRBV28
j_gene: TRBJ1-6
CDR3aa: CASSPGTVYNSPLHF
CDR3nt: TGTGCCAGCAGCCCCGGGACAGTTTATAATTCACCCCTCCACTTT

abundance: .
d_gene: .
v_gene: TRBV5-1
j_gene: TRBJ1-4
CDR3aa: CASSLEWGSSNEKLFF
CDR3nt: TGCGCCAGCAGCTTGGAATGGGGCAGCTCTAATGAAAAACTGTTTTTT

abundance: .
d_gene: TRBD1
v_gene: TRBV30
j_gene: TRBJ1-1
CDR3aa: CALDRGGSEAFF
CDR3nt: TGTGCCTTGGACAGGGGAGGTTCGGAAGCTTTCTTT

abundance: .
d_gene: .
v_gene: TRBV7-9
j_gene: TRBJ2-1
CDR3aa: CASSLMVPQAGDNEQFF
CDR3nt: TGTGCCAGCAGCTTAATGGTCCCCCAGGCGGGTGACAATGAGCAGTTCTTC

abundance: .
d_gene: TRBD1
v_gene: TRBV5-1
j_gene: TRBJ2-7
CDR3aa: CASSIGQGEQYF
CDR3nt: TGCGCCAGCAGCATTGGACAGGGCGAGCAGTACTTC

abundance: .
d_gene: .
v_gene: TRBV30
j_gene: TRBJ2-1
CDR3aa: CAWNSPPNEQFF
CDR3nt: TGTGCCTGGAATAGCCCCCCCAATGAGCAGTTCTTC